This T cell receptor beta chain came from a study of Graves' ophthalmopathy and Graves' hyperthyroidism. Amplified material comprised TCR beta CDR3 regions derived from RNA transcripts. The workflow started with a first-round RT-PCR run with HTBI primers and then moved on to a second-round multiplex PCR. TCRdb fed the multiplex PCR reads into MiXCR, producing one record per CDR3 protein. The table lists roughly 380,000 distinct CDR3 sequences, less than 20% of them singletons. CDR3 size: 13 residues. Germline-derived CDR1 and CDR2 are MNHNS and SASEGT. Deletions cut 6 bases from V and 7 bases from J, with 15 bases between. This clonotype was seen only a few times.

V gene TRBV6-1 combines with J gene TRBJ1-1, with no clear D. Sequencing used peripheral blood. The sequence derives from a woman between 18 and 29 years old with stable Graves' hyperthyroidism. DNA for the CDR3: TGTGCCAGCAGACGGGCCAGCTACTTTGAAGCTTTCTTT. Its protein product is CASRRASYFEAFF.